A selection of T cell receptor beta chains follows, all from one sample in a study of OX40 agonist ivuxolimab in advanced cancers. Here immunoSEQ multiplex PCR was the method, and the copy in TCRdb shows in-frame clones only, minus some. The table includes more than 15,000 clones, roughly 70% detected once. Sequenced here: CD4+ or CD8+ T cells sorted from blood, sampled in a trial of the OX40 agonist ivuxolimab. These receptors all stem from an adult with an advanced solid tumor such as melanoma, head and neck, liver or kidney cancer. Both conserved end residues are part of each CDR3. D genes are given only for firm matches. Size is stated for part of the rows, as once, few or many counts, or as a class when the clone is expanded.

V gene	D gene	clone size	J gene	CDR3 DNA	CDR3 protein
TRBV4-3	TRBD1	-	TRBJ1-4	TGCGCCAGCAGCCAAGGGAGCGGGACAGGGGAAAAACTGTTTTTT	CASSQGSGTGEKLFF
TRBV2	-	-	TRBJ1-5	TGTGCCAGCAGTGAAGCGCAAGGGTCGAATCAGCCCCAGCATTTT	CASSEAQGSNQPQHF
TRBV7-9	TRBD2	few	TRBJ2-3	TGTGCCAGCAGCCCCCCGACTAGCGGCACAGATACGCAGTATTTT	CASSPPTSGTDTQYF
TRBV28	TRBD1	-	TRBJ1-1	TGTGCCAGCAGTGCCTGGACAGGGACGAACACTGAAGCTTTCTTT	CASSAWTGTNTEAFF
TRBV7-9	-	-	TRBJ2-5	TGTGCCAGCAGCTTAGAAAGGGGGGGAGAGACCCAGTACTTC	CASSLERGGETQYF
TRBV7-9	TRBD1	-	TRBJ1-2	TGTGCCAGCAGCTCAACGGGACAGAAGAACTATGGCTACACCTTC	CASSSTGQKNYGYTF
TRBV28	-	-	TRBJ2-4	TGTGCCAGCAGTTCCCGCGGACAGATAAACATTCAGTACTTC	CASSSRGQINIQYF
TRBV5-6	-	-	TRBJ2-5	TGTGCCAGCAGCTTCCCTCAGGGAGGTGAAGAGACCCAGTACTTC	CASSFPQGGEETQYF
TRBV28	-	-	TRBJ1-1	TGTGCCAGCAGTTTTACCCCGAACACTGAAGCTTTCTTT	CASSFTPNTEAFF
TRBV4-2	-	-	TRBJ1-1	TGTGCCAGCAGTGAATCGGACACTGAAGCTTTCTTT	CASSESDTEAFF
TRBV9	TRBD1	once	TRBJ1-2	TGTGCCAGCAGCGAGAGGACAGGAAATGGCTACACCTTC	CASSERTGNGYTF
TRBV6-1	TRBD2	-	TRBJ2-7	TGTGCCAGCAGTGAATTCCTGACTAGCGGGAGTTCTTACGAGCAGTACTTC	CASSEFLTSGSSYEQYF
TRBV4-1	-	medium-sized	TRBJ2-1	TGCGCCAGCAGCCAAGTTATTTCGGTCGCCAGGGACACCTACAATGAGCAGTTCTTC	CASSQVISVARDTYNEQFF
TRBV6-1	-	-	TRBJ1-2	TGTGCCGGACTATCCGGCGAGGGCTACACCTTC	CAGLSGEGYTF
TRBV27	TRBD1	-	TRBJ2-3	TGTGCCAGCAGTTTACAATTGCAGACAGGGCTGTTGGCAGATACGCAGTATTTT	CASSLQLQTGLLADTQYF
TRBV6-1	-	once	TRBJ2-7	TGTGCCAGCAGTGAGGAGGGGCCCTACGAGCAGTACTTC	CASSEEGPYEQYF
TRBV30	TRBD1	few	TRBJ2-3	TGTGCCTGGACGACAGGGGCCAGTTCCACAGATACGCAGTATTTT	CAWTTGASSTDTQYF
TRBV7-9	-	-	TRBJ1-1	TGTGCCAGCAGCATAGGGCAGGGTGGGTACACTGAAGCTTTCTTT	CASSIGQGGYTEAFF
TRBV27	TRBD2	-	TRBJ2-3	TGTGCCAGCAGTTTACTAGCGGGGCGGACAGATACGCAGTATTTT	CASSLLAGRTDTQYF
TRBV5-1	-	-	TRBJ1-4	TGCGCCAGCAGCCACGGGGCCGAGATCGGGAAACTGTTTTTT	CASSHGAEIGKLFF
TRBV7-9	-	few	TRBJ2-7	TGTGCCAGCAGCACGCTTACGCGCGAGCAGTACTTC	CASSTLTREQYF
TRBV5-5	-	-	TRBJ1-1	TGTGCCAGCAGCCAAATGGGGTTGGGTGAAGCTTTCTTT	CASSQMGLGEAFF
TRBV4-1	-	-	TRBJ2-2	TGCGCCAGCAGCCAAGATAAGGGGACACTACGGACCGGGGAGCTGTTTTTT	CASSQDKGTLRTGELFF
TRBV2	-	-	TRBJ2-7	TGTGCCAGCAGTGATCTTTACAGGGGAGGAGACGAGCAGTACTTC	CASSDLYRGGDEQYF
TRBV30	-	-	TRBJ1-1	TGTGCCTGGGGACAGACGAACACTGAAGCTTTCTTT	CAWGQTNTEAFF
TRBV11-2	-	few	TRBJ2-5	TGTGCCAGCAGCGCGAGGGGCGAAGGGTGGGGGACCCAGTACTTC	CASSARGEGWGTQYF
TRBV4-1	TRBD1	-	TRBJ1-1	TGCGCCAGCAGCCAAAGACAGGGGTTGCTGAACACTGAAGCTTTCTTT	CASSQRQGLLNTEAFF
TRBV10-3	-	-	TRBJ2-7	TGTGCCATCAGTGAGTCGGGCGGCTCCTACGAGCAGTACTTC	CAISESGGSYEQYF
TRBV7-2	-	-	TRBJ1-5	TGTGCCAGCAGCTTAGCGCTGGGGGATAGCAATCAGCCCCAGCATTTT	CASSLALGDSNQPQHF
TRBV6-1	TRBD1	-	TRBJ1-4	TGTGCCAGCAGTACACCGGGACAGAGGAATGAAAAACTGTTTTTT	CASSTPGQRNEKLFF
TRBV7-9	TRBD1	-	TRBJ1-1	TGTGCCAGCAGCTTAGAGGGGGCGGGAGACACTGAAGCTTTCTTT	CASSLEGAGDTEAFF
TRBV6-6	TRBD1	-	TRBJ1-2	TGTGCCAGCAGCCCCTCGACAGGGGGCTATGGCTACACCTTC	CASSPSTGGYGYTF
TRBV4-3	-	-	TRBJ1-2	TGCGCCAGCAGCCAAGCCCAGGGGACCGCACATGGCTACACCTTC	CASSQAQGTAHGYTF
TRBV5-8	-	-	TRBJ2-2	TGTGCCAGCAGCATAAGAGGGATCCCCTACACCGGGGAGCTGTTTTTT	CASSIRGIPYTGELFF
TRBV6-1	TRBD1	once	TRBJ2-3	TGTGCCAGCAGTGAAGACAGGGGGCCGACAGATACGCAGTATTTT	CASSEDRGPTDTQYF
TRBV2	-	once	TRBJ1-1	TGTGCCAGCACCCGAAAGGGGGGACCCGAAGCTTTCTTT	CASTRKGGPEAFF
TRBV7-8	-	-	TRBJ2-5	TGTGCCAGCAGCTTCGGACGGAACCAAGAGACCCAGTACTTC	CASSFGRNQETQYF
TRBV4-3	-	-	TRBJ1-2	TGCGCCAGCAGCCAAGGGGAACACTATGGCTACACCTTC	CASSQGEHYGYTF
TRBV6-5	-	-	TRBJ1-5	TGTGCCAGCAGTTACTCTGGGGGTAATCAGCCCCAGCATTTT	CASSYSGGNQPQHF
TRBV27	-	-	TRBJ1-5	TGTGCCAGCAGTCCTAATTATAGCAATCAGCCCCAGCATTTT	CASSPNYSNQPQHF
TRBV9	TRBD2	once	TRBJ2-2	TGTGCCAGCAGCGTGTATAGCGGGATTAACACCGGGGAGCTGTTTTTT	CASSVYSGINTGELFF
TRBV27	TRBD2	once	TRBJ2-1	TGTGCCAGCAGTTTAGATGGGCGGGGGTTGTTCTATGAGCAGTTCTTC	CASSLDGRGLFYEQFF
TRBV9	TRBD2	-	TRBJ2-1	TGTGCCAGCAGCGCGGAATGGACTAGCGGGAGCTATGAGCAGTTCTTC	CASSAEWTSGSYEQFF
TRBV11-1	-	-	TRBJ2-2	TGTGCCAGCGGTCCGGGAATCGGCGGGGAGCTGTTTTTT	CASGPGIGGELFF
TRBV4-1	-	few	TRBJ2-1	TGCGCCAGCAGCCAAAGGGGTGAGCAGTTCTTC	CASSQRGEQFF
TRBV15	-	-	TRBJ2-1	TGTGCCACCAGCAGAAAGGACTACAACAATGAGCAGTTCTTC	CATSRKDYNNEQFF